Each of the 8 T cell receptor beta chains below was sequenced from the same sample in a study of blood T cell repertoires in COVID-19. Sequenced by immunoSEQ multiplex PCR; TCRdb stores in-frame clones only, minus some. Of 200,000 to 250,000 clones in the sample, about nine tenths were seen once. The sequencing sample was made of PBMCs or T cells enriched from blood (not recorded which). All receptors derive from a woman between 50 and 59 years old in a cohort exposed to, infected with or recovered from COVID-19 (not recorded which).

The chain recombines TRBV29-1 with TRBJ2-2, with 9 bases that match TRBD1. The CDR3 is 14 residues long. Germline CDR1 SQVTM, CDR2 ANQGSEA. V gave up 7 bases and J gave up 4 bases; unmatched junction bases: 7. CDR3 in DNA: TGCAGCGCCGAAGGGGACAGGGTCACCGGGGAGCTGTTTTTT. Encoded protein: CSAEGDRVTGELFF.

This clone was observed a single time. The CDR3 here is CASSEFTSGQETQYF. CDR3 in DNA: TGCGCCAGCAGTGAGTTCACTAGCGGGCAAGAGACCCAGTACTTC. V usage is TRBV10-1 and J usage is TRBJ2-5, with 9 positions matching TRBD2. Per germline, CDR1 WNHNN and CDR2 SYGVQD (reference sequence). This CDR3 is built from 15 residues. V was clipped by 1 base and J by 2 bases; unmatched bases: 2.

The chain couples TRBV11-2 to TRBJ2-1, with unresolved D. The ends were cut back, 1 base at V and 3 bases at J, with 10 bases in the middle. The V gene's germline CDR1 is SGHAT and CDR2 FQNNGV. This CDR3 is built from 15 residues. The CDR3 DNA reads TGTGCCAGCAGCTTAGGTAGACTCAACTACAATGAGCAGTTCTTC. Translating gives CASSLGRLNYNEQFF. Full variable domain (rest looked up from reference TRBV11-2 and TRBJ2-1): EAGVAQSPRYKIIEKRQSVAFWCNPISGHATLYWYQQILGQGPKLLIQFQNNGVVDDSQLPKDRFSAERLKGVDSTLKIQPAKLEDSAVYLCASSLGRLNYNEQFFGPGTRLTVL.

The V call is TRBV4-1, the J call TRBJ2-7; D might be TRBD2 (6 bases). Trimming cost V 0 bases and J 0 bases, with 12 bases left between them. Per germline, CDR1 MGHRA and CDR2 YSYEKL. This CDR3 comprises 16 residues. The CDR3 loop reads CASSQDDRGSSYEQYF. CDR3 DNA sequence: TGCGCCAGCAGCCAAGATGATCGGGGGAGCTCCTACGAGCAGTACTTC.

The chain joins TRBV27 to TRBJ2-7; 9 nucleotides align to TRBD2. V lost 5 bases to trimming and J lost 2 bases; unmatched junction nucleotides: 16. Germline lookup yields CDR1 MNHEY and CDR2 SMNVEV (reference sequence). This CDR3 comprises 18 residues. The CDR3 spells CASSRDSGLAQIPYEQYF. As DNA, the CDR3 is TGTGCCAGCAGTCGAGATTCGGGACTAGCTCAAATCCCCTACGAGCAGTACTTC.

This chain joins TRBV10-3 and TRBJ1-2; the match to TRBD1 covers 7 bases. From germline, CDR1 is ENHRY and CDR2 SYGVKD. V shed 7 bases and J 8 bases; nucleotides not matched to a gene: 13. The CDR3 runs to 14 residues. The CDR3 DNA reads as TGTGCCATCACCGAATCCGACAGGGTCAAGGGCTACACCTTC. It encodes CAITESDRVKGYTF.

The chain recombines TRBV7-2 with TRBJ1-5; D might be TRBD1 (6 bases). Trimming stripped 5 bases from V and 4 bases from J, with 18 bases between. This CDR3 comprises 16 residues. The germline gives CDR1 SGHTA, CDR2 FQGNSA. DNA for the CDR3: TGTGCCAGCAGCCCACGAGGACAGATACCAAATCAGCCCCAGCATTTT. This codes for CASSPRGQIPNQPQHF.

The chain combines TRBV5-5 with TRBJ1-4; 11 positions agree with TRBD1. J gave up 13 bases and V 3 bases, and 8 bases lay outside the gene matches. This CDR3 spans 14 amino acids. CDR1 is SGHKS and CDR2 is YYEKEE in the germline V gene (reference sequence). The CDR3 loop is CASSSGTGGRRLFF. The CDR3 nucleotides read TGTGCCAGCAGCTCTGGGACAGGGGGTCGGAGACTGTTTTTT.